This TCR beta chain was sequenced for a study of blood T cell dynamics during melanoma immunotherapy. Study summary: First-line therapy was either pembrolizumab or nivolumab with ipilimumab for metastatic melanoma.

Germline lookup yields CDR1 MGHRA and CDR2 YSYEKL. There are 18 residues in the CDR3. The data were produced by immunoSEQ multiplex PCR, yet TCRdb's version contains in-frame clones alone and is incomplete. The table includes roughly 17,000 clones, 83% detected once. The sample's time point: pre-treatment baseline. Apart from two fast progressors, RECIST 1.1 response was judged 12 weeks post-infusion. The genes are TRBV4-1 and TRBJ2-5; 16 nucleotides match TRBD2. The DNA end lines up better with TRBJ2-7; the J call may be wrong. The sample was blood, taken from a patient treated with checkpoint blockade. The clonotype was recovered from a human donor with melanoma. The CDR3 nucleotides read TGCGCCAGCAGCCAACCCCCCGGGACTAGCGGGAGGGCCTACGAGCAGTACTTC. It yields the protein CASSQPPGTSGRAYEQYF.